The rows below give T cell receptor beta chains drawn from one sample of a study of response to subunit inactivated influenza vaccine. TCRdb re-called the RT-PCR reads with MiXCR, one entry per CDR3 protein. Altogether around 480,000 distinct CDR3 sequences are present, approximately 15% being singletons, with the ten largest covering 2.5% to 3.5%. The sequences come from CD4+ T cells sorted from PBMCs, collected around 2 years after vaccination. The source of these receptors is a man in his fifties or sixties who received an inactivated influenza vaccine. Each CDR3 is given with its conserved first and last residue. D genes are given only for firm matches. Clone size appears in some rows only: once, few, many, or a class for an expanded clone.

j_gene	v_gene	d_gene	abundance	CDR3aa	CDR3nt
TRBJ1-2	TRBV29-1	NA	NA	CSVREGYTF	TGCAGCGTCCGGGAGGGCTACACCTTC
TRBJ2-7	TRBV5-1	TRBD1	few	CASSKGQGSSYEQYF	TGCGCCAGCAGCAAGGGACAGGGTAGCTCCTACGAGCAGTACTTC
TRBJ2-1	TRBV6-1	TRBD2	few	CASNRGGLNEQFF	TGTGCCAGTAACCGCGGGGGGCTCAATGAGCAGTTCTTC
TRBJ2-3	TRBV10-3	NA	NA	CAISEREPPTDTQYF	TGTGCCATCAGTGAGCGGGAGCCACCCACAGATACGCAGTATTTT
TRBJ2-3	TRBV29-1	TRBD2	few	CSVEDRGGADTQYF	TGCAGCGTTGAAGATCGGGGGGGCGCAGATACGCAGTATTTT
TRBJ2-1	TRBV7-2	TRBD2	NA	CASSSRPGLAYNEQFF	TGTGCCAGCAGCTCAAGACCGGGACTAGCCTACAATGAGCAGTTCTTC
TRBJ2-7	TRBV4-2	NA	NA	CASSQEWGNSYEQYF	TGTGCCAGCAGCCAAGAATGGGGTAACTCCTACGAGCAGTACTTC
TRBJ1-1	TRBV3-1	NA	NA	CASSPQTGQKGEAFF	TGTGCCAGCAGCCCCCAGACAGGCCAAAAGGGTGAAGCTTTCTTT
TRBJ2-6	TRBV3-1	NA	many	CASSPRNRGAGANVLTF	TGTGCCAGCAGCCCTAGAAATCGGGGCGCTGGGGCCAACGTCCTGACTTTC
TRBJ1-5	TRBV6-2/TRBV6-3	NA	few	CASSTGPRPQHF	TGTGCCAGCAGTACGGGACCTCGGCCCCAGCATTTT
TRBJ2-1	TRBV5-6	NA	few	CASSLPGSYNEQFF	TGTGCCAGCAGCCTCCCGGGAAGCTACAATGAGCAGTTCTTC
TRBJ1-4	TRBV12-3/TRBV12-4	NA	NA	CASSLGFGTTNEKLFF	TGTGCCAGCAGTTTGGGCTTCGGGACAACTAATGAAAAACTGTTTTTT
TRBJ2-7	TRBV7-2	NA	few	CASSLTADTPYEQYF	TGTGCCAGCAGCTTGACGGCGGACACCCCCTACGAGCAGTACTTC
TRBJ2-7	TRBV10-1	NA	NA	CASSEYREPYEQYF	TGCGCCAGCAGTGAGTATAGGGAGCCTTACGAGCAGTACTTC
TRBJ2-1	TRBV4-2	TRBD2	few	CASSRERGVYNEQFF	TGTGCCAGCAGCCGGGAGCGGGGGGTCTACAATGAGCAGTTCTTC
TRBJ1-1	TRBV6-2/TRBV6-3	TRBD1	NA	CASREGGLSNTEAFF	TGTGCCAGCCGAGAAGGGGGCCTTTCGAACACTGAAGCTTTCTTT
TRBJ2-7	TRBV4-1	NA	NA	CASSQGFGRAYEQYF	TGCGCCAGCAGCCAAGGTTTCGGCAGAGCCTACGAGCAGTACTTC
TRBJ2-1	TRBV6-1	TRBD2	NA	CASSEAGTYNEQFF	TGTGCCAGCTCAGAAGCGGGAACCTACAATGAGCAGTTCTTC
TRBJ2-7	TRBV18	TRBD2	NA	CASSPGTSGIYEQYF	TGTGCCAGCTCACCAGGGACTAGCGGGATATACGAGCAGTACTTC
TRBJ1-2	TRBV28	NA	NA	CASSSSGFRYTF	TGTGCCAGCAGTTCCTCAGGGTTCCGCTACACCTTC
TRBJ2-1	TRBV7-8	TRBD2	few	CASSGGTNYNEQFF	TGTGCCAGCAGCGGGGGGACTAACTACAATGAGCAGTTCTTC
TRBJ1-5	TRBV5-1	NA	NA	CASSLAPGAGQPQHF	TGCGCCAGCAGCTTAGCCCCGGGGGCCGGGCAGCCCCAGCATTTT
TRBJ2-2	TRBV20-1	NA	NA	CSAPAPRTRSTGELFF	TGCAGTGCTCCCGCCCCACGGACCCGATCGACCGGGGAGCTGTTTTTT
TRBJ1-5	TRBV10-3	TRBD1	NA	CAISESDRVKEPQHF	TGTGCCATCAGTGAGTCGGACAGGGTGAAGGAGCCCCAGCATTTT
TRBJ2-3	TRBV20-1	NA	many	CSARDTVFDTQYF	TGCAGTGCTAGAGATACGGTATTTGATACGCAGTATTTT
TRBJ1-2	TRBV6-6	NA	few	CASSYSRDYGYTF	TGTGCCAGCAGTTACTCGAGGGACTATGGCTACACCTTC
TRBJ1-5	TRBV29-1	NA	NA	CSVRGDSNQPQHF	TGCAGCGTTAGGGGGGATAGCAATCAGCCCCAGCATTTT
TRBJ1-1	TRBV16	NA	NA	CASSQSRTSHGAFF	TGTGCCAGCAGCCAATCGAGGACCTCTCACGGGGCTTTCTTT
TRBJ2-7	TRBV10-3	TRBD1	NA	CAISIGQGSSEQYF	TGTGCCATCAGCATCGGACAGGGGTCTAGCGAGCAGTACTTC
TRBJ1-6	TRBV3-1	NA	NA	CASSQGKQQNSPLHF	TGTGCCAGCAGCCAAGGGAAACAACAAAATTCACCCCTCCACTTT
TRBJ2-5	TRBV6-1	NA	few	CASSELGAGETQYF	TGTGCCAGCAGTGAATTGGGCGCGGGGGAGACCCAGTACTTC